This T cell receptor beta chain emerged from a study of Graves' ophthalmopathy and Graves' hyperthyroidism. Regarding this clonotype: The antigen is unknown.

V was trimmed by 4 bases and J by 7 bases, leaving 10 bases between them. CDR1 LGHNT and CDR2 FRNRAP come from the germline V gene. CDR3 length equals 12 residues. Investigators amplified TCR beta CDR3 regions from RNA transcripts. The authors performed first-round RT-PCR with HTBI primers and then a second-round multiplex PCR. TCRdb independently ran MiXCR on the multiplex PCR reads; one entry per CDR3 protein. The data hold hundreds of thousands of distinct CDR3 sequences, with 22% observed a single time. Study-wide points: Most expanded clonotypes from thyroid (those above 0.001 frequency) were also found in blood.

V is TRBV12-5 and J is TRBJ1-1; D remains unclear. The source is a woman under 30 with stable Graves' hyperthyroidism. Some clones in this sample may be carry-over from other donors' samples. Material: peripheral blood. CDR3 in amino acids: CASGSPWIEAFF. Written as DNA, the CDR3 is TGTGCTAGTGGTTCTCCTTGGATTGAAGCTTTCTTT.